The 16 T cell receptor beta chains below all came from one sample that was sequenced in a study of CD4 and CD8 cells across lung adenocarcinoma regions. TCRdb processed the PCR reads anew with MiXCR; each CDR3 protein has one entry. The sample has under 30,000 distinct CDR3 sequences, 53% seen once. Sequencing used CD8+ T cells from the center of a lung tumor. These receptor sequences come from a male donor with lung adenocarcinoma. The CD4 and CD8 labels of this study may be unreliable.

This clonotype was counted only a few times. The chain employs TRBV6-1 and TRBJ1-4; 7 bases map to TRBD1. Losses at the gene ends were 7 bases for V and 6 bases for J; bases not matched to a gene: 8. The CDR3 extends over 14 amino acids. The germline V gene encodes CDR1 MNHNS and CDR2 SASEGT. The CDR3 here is CASTGNTGDEKLFF. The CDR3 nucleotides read TGTGCCAGCACTGGCAACACAGGGGATGAAAAACTGTTTTTT.

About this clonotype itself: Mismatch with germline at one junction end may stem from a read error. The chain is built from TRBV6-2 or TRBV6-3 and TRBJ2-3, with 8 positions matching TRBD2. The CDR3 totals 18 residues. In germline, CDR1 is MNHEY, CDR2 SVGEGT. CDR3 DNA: TGTGCCAGCAGTTACGCCGGGAGGGCCCCTTGGCGTCCAGAGACGCAGTATTTT. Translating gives CASSYAGRAPWRPETQYF.

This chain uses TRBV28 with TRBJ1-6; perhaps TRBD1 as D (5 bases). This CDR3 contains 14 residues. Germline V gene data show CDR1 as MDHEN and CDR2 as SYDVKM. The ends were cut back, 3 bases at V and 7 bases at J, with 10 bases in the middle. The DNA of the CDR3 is TGTGCCAGCAGTTTCATTTGGGGCAATTCACCCCTCCACTTT. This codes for CASSFIWGNSPLHF. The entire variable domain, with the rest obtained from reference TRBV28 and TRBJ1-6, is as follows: DVKVTQSSRYLVKRTGEKVFLECVQDMDHENMFWYRQDPGLGLRLIYFSYDVKMKEKGDIPEGYSVSREKKERFSLILESASTNQTSMYLCASSFIWGNSPLHFGNGTRLTVT.

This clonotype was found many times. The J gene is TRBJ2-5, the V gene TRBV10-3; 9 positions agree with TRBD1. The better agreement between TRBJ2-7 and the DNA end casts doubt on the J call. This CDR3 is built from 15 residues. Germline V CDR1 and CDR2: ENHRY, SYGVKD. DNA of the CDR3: TGTGCCATCAGTAAAGAGGACAGGGGAAAGAACGAGCAGTACTTC. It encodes CAISKEDRGKNEQYF.

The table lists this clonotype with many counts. The CDR3 here is CASSVTSGRAEKTQYF. In DNA form, the CDR3 reads TGTGCCAGCAGTGTGACTAGCGGGAGGGCCGAAAAGACCCAGTACTTC. The chain employs TRBV25-1 and TRBJ2-5, with 14 bases matching TRBD2. The V segment lost 4 bases and the J segment 6 bases; nucleotides outside the gene matches: 7. Germline V CDR1 and CDR2: MGHDK, SYGVNS. The CDR3 consists of 16 residues.

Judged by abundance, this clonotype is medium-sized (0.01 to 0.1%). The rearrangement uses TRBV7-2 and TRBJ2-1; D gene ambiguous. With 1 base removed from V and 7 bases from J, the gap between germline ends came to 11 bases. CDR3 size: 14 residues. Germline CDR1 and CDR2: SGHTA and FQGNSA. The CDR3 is CASSLVWSGNEQFF. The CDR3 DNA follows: TGTGCCAGCAGCTTAGTTTGGAGTGGGAATGAGCAGTTCTTC.

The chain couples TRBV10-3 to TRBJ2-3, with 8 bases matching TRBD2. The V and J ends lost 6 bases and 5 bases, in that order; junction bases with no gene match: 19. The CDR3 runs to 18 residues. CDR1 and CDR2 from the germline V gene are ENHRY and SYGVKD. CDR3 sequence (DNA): TGTGCCATCAGGAGCATAGCGGGACCACAAGGGGCCAAAGATACGCAGTATTTT. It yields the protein CAIRSIAGPQGAKDTQYF.

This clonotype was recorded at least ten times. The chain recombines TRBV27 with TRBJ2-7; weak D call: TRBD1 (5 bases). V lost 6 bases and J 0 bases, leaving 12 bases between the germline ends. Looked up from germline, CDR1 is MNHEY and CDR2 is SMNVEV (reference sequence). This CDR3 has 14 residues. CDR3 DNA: TGTGCCAGCAGCCCTCTCCAGGGCTCCTACGAGCAGTACTTC. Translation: CASSPLQGSYEQYF.

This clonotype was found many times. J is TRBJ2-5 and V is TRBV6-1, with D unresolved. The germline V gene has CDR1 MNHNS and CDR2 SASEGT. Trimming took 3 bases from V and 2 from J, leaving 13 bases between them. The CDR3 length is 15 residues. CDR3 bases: TGTGCCAGCAGTGAGTACCCCGGTCTACAAGAGACCCAGTACTTC. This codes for CASSEYPGLQETQYF.

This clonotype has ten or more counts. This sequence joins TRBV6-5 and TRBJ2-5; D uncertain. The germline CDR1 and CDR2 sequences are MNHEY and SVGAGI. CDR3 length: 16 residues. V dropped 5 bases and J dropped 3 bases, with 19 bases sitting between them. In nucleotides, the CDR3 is TGTGCCAGCAGTCCCCCCCCGAGTCACGGAAAAGAGACCCAGTACTTC. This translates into CASSPPPSHGKETQYF.

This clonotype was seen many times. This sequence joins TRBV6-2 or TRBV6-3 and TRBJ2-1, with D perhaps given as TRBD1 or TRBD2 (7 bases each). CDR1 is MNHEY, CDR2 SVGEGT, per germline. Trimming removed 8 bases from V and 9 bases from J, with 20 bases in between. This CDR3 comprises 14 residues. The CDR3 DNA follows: TGTGCCAGCGAGAGACAGGGAGGGTACGGTGAGCAGTTCTTC. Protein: CASERQGGYGEQFF.

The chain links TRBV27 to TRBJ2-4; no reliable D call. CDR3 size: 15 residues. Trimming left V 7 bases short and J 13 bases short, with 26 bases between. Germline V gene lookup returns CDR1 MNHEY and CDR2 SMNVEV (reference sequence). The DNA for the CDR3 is TGTGCCAGCACCTTGGGCCTGAGTGGCACAGATACGCAGTACTTC. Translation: CASTLGLSGTDTQYF.

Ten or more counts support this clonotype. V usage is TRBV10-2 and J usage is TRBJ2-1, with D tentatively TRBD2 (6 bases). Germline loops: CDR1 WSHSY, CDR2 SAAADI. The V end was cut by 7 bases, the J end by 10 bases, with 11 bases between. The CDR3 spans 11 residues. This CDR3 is CASTRAGEQFF. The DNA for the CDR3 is TGCGCCAGCACCAGAGCGGGCGAGCAGTTCTTC.

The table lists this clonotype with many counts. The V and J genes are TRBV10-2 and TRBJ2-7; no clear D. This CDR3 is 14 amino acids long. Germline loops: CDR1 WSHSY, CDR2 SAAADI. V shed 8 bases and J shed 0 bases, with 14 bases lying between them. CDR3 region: CASRATTSSYEQYF. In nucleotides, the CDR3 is TGCGCCAGCCGAGCTACTACGAGCTCCTACGAGCAGTACTTC.

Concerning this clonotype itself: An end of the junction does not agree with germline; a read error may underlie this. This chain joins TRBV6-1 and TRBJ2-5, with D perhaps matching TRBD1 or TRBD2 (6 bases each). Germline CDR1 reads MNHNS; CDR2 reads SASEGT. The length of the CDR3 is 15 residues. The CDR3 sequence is CAGGYGGRDQETQYF. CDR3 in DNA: TGTGCCGGGGGGTACGGGGGCCGGGACCAAGAGACGCAGTACTTC.

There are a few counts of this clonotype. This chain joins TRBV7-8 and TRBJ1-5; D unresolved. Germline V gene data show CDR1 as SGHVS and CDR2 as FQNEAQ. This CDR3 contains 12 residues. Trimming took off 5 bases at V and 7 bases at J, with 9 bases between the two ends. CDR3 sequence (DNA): TGTGCCAGCAGCCCACTAAGCCAGCCCCAGCATTTT. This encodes CASSPLSQPQHF.